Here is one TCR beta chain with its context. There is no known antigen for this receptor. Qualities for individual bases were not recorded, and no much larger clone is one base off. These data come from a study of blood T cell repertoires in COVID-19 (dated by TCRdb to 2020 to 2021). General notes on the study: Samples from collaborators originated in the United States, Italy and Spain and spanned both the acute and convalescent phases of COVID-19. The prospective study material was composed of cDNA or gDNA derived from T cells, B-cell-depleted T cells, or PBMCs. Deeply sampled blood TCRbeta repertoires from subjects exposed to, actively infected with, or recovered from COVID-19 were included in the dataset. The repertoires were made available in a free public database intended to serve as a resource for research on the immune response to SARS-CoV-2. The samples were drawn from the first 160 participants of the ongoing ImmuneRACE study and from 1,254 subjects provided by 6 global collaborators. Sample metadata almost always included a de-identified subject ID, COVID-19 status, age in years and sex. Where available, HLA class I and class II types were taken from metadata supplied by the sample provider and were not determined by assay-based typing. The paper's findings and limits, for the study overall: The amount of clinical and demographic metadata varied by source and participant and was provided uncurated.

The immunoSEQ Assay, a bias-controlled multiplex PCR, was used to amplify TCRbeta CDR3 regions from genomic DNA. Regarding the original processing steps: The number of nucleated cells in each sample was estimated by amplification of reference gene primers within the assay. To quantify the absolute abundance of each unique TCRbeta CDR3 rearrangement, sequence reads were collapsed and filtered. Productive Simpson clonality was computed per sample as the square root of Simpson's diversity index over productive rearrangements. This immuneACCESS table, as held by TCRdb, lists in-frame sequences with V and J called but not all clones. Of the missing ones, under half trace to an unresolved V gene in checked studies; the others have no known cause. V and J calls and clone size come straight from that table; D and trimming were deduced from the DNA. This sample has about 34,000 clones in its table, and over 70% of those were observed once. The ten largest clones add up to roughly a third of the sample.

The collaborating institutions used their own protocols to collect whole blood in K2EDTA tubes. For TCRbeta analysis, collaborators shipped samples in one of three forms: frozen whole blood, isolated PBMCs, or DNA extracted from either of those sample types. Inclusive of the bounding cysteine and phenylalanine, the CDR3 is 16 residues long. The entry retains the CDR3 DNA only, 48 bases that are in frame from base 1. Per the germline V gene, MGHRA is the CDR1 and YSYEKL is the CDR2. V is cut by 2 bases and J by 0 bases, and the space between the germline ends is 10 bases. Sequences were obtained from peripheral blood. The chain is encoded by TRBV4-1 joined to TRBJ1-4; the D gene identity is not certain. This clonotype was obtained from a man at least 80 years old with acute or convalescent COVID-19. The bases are TGCGCCAGCAGCCAACTAGAATTCTCAACTAATGAAAAACTGTTTTTT. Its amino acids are CASSQLEFSTNEKLFF.